Listed below are T cell receptor beta chains from one sample, sequenced in a study of shared clonotypes between healthy human individuals. TCRdb keeps only in-frame clones here, not all; method: immunoSEQ multiplex PCR. The sample includes some 650,000 clones, almost 97% of them seen just once. The sample was naive CD4+ T cells sorted from blood. Every receptor here comes from a woman aged 25 to 39 in good health. Each CDR3 is given with its conserved first and last residue. The D gene is left open where the match is weak. Rows give clone size only sometimes, using once, few, many, or a class for an expanded clone.

size: NA
J: TRBJ2-1
V: TRBV18
D: TRBD2
DNA: TGTGCCAGCTCACCACCACGGACTAGCGGGCCCAATGAGCAGTTCTTC
CDR3: CASSPPRTSGPNEQFF

size: NA
J: TRBJ2-1
V: TRBV28
D: NA
DNA: TGTGCCAGCAGTTCGGGGGAAAGGAATGAGCAGTTCTTC
CDR3: CASSSGERNEQFF

size: NA
J: TRBJ2-7
V: TRBV10-1
D: NA
DNA: TGCGCCAGCAGTGAGTCGGGGGAGCCTTCCGAGCAGTACTTC
CDR3: CASSESGEPSEQYF

size: NA
J: TRBJ2-5
V: TRBV19
D: TRBD2
DNA: TGTGCCAGTATGTCGCTAGCGGGAGAGGAGACCCAGTACTTC
CDR3: CASMSLAGEETQYF

size: NA
J: TRBJ2-3
V: TRBV11-2
D: TRBD2
DNA: TGTGCCAGCAGCAGCTTCGGACTAGCCGCTGGCACAGATACGCAGTATTTT
CDR3: CASSSFGLAAGTDTQYF

size: once
J: TRBJ1-2
V: TRBV2
D: NA
DNA: TGTGCCAGCAGTGCACACAGCTATGGCTACACCTTC
CDR3: CASSAHSYGYTF

size: NA
J: TRBJ2-1
V: TRBV6-6
D: NA
DNA: TGTGCCAGCAGTTACACCGAAAGGGATGAGCAGTTCTTC
CDR3: CASSYTERDEQFF

size: once
J: TRBJ2-5
V: TRBV4-2
D: NA
DNA: TGTGCCAGCAGCCAGCTAGGAGGGGAGACCCAGTACTTC
CDR3: CASSQLGGETQYF

size: NA
J: TRBJ1-2
V: TRBV7-2
D: TRBD1
DNA: TGTGCCAGCAGCCCCCGGACAGGACATAACTATGGCTACACCTTC
CDR3: CASSPRTGHNYGYTF

size: NA
J: TRBJ2-7
V: TRBV5-1
D: NA
DNA: TGCGCCAGCAGCTACTCGGGCCGGAGCTCCTACGAGCAGTACTTC
CDR3: CASSYSGRSSYEQYF

size: NA
J: TRBJ2-1
V: TRBV10-3
D: TRBD2
DNA: TGTGCCATCAGTGTAATAGCGGGAGCTGGCAATGAGCAGTTCTTC
CDR3: CAISVIAGAGNEQFF

size: NA
J: TRBJ1-2
V: TRBV6-5
D: NA
DNA: TGTGCCAGCAGTTACTCGAGGCGGGGGATGCTGGGCTACACCTTC
CDR3: CASSYSRRGMLGYTF

size: NA
J: TRBJ2-1
V: TRBV27
D: TRBD2
DNA: TGTGCCAGCAGTTTACGCCGACTAGCGGGAGTGGGCAATGAGCAGTTCTTC
CDR3: CASSLRRLAGVGNEQFF

size: NA
J: TRBJ2-3
V: TRBV28
D: NA
DNA: TGTGCCAGCAGTCTCTCGTCAGATAGCACAGATACGCAGTATTTT
CDR3: CASSLSSDSTDTQYF

size: NA
J: TRBJ1-1
V: TRBV18
D: TRBD1
DNA: TGTGCCAGCTCTGGGGACAGGGCCAACACTGAAGCTTTCTTT
CDR3: CASSGDRANTEAFF

size: NA
J: TRBJ1-2
V: TRBV5-4
D: NA
DNA: TGTGCCAGCAGCTCACCCCCAGGGTATGGCTACACCTTC
CDR3: CASSSPPGYGYTF

size: NA
J: TRBJ1-1
V: TRBV11-2
D: NA
DNA: TGTGCCAGCAGCTTAGAGGCGGCTACTGAAGCTTTCTTT
CDR3: CASSLEAATEAFF